The 3 T cell receptor beta chains given below trace back to one sample, sequenced in a study of T cell changes during pregnancy in multiple sclerosis. Clones were sequenced by immunoSEQ multiplex PCR, and TCRdb holds only the in-frame ones, with some missing. Among about 44,000 clones listed, around nine tenths were seen once. The material sequenced was CD4+ T cells from peripheral blood mononuclear cells, taken in the first trimester of pregnancy. The source is a female donor with multiple sclerosis, enrolled in a pregnancy study.

The rearrangement joins TRBV27 to TRBJ1-5, with a weak D call TRBD1 (5 bases). This CDR3 spans 18 amino acids. V was shortened by 2 bases and J by 1 base, with 18 bases between the two germline ends. The germline V gene encodes CDR1 MNHEY and CDR2 SMNVEV (reference sequence). The DNA for the CDR3 is TGTGCCAGCAGTTTAATGGGTGGGGGGTTTTCAAGCAATCAGCCCCAGCATTTT. The encoded protein is CASSLMGGGFSSNQPQHF.

The CDR3 sequence is CASRLAGNYGYTF. The CDR3 bases are TGTGCCAGCAGACTCGCAGGGAACTATGGCTACACCTTC. This chain joins TRBV6-1 and TRBJ1-2; weak D call: TRBD1 (5 bases). This CDR3 comprises 13 residues. Germline V gene data show CDR1 as MNHNS and CDR2 as SASEGT. V lost 6 bases to trimming and J lost 2 bases, with 10 bases between them.

The CDR3, as DNA: TGTGCCAGTAGTATCGTCTCCCCCGCGGATGTTCAGTACTTC. Its protein is CASSIVSPADVQYF. The V and J genes are TRBV19 and TRBJ2-4; D call uncertain. Germline-derived CDR1 and CDR2 are LNHDA and SQIVND (reference sequence). The V gene lost 3 bases and the J gene lost 11 bases, with 17 bases spanning the gap. This CDR3 has 14 amino acids.